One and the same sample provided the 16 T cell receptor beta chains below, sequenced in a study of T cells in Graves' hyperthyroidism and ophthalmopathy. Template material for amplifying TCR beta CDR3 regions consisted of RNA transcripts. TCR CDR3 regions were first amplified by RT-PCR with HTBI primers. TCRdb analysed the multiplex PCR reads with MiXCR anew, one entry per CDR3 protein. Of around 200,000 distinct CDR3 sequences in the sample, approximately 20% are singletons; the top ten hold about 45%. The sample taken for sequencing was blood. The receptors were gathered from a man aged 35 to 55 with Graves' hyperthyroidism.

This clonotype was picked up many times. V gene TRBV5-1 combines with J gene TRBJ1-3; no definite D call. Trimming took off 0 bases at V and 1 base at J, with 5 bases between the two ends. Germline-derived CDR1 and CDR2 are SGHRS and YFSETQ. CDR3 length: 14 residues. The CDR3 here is CASSLGGSGNTIYF. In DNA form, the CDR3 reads TGCGCCAGCAGCTTGGGAGGGTCTGGAAACACCATATATTTT.

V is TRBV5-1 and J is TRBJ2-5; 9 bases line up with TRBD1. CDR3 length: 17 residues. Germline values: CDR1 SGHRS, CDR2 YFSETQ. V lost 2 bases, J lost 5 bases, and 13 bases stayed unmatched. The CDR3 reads CASSFGQGSPAGETQYF. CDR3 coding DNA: TGCGCCAGCAGCTTCGGACAGGGGTCACCCGCCGGGGAGACCCAGTACTTC.

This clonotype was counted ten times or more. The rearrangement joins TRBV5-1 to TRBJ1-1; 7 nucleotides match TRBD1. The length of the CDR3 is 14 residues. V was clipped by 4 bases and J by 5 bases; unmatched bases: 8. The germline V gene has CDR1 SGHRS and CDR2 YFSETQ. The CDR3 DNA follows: TGCGCCAGCAGCGCCTCCGGGACAGCAACTGAAGCTTTCTTT. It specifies CASSASGTATEAFF.

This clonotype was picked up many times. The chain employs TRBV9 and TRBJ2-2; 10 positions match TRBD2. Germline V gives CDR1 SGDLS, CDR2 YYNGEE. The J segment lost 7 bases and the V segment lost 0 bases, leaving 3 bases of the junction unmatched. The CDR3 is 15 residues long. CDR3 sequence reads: CASSVASGGIGELFF. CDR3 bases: TGTGCCAGCAGCGTAGCTAGCGGGGGTATCGGGGAGCTGTTTTTT.

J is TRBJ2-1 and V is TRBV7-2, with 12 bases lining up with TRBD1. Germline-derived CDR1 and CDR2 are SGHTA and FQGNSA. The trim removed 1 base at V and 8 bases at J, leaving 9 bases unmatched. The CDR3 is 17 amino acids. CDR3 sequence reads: CASSLGSGTGGGDEQFF. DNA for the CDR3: TGTGCCAGCAGCTTAGGGTCCGGGACAGGGGGCGGGGATGAGCAGTTCTTC.

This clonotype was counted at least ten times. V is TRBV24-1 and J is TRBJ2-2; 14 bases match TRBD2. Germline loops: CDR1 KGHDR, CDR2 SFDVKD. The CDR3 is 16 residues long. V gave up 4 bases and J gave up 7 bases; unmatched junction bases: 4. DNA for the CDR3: TGTGCCACCAGTGACCGGACTAGCGGGGGGTTCGGGGAGCTGTTTTTT. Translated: CATSDRTSGGFGELFF.

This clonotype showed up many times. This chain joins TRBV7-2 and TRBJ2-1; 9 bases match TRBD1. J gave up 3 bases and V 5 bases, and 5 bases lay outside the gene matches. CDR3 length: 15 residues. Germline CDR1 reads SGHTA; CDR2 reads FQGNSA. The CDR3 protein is CASSATGGFYNEQFF. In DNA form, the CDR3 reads TGTGCCAGCAGCGCGACAGGGGGGTTCTACAATGAGCAGTTCTTC.

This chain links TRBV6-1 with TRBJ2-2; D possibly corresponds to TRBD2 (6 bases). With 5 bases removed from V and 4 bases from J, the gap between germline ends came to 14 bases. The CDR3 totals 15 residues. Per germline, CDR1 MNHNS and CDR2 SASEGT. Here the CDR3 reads CASSQPGLATGELFF. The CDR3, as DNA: TGTGCCAGCAGTCAACCGGGACTCGCCACCGGGGAGCTGTTTTTT.

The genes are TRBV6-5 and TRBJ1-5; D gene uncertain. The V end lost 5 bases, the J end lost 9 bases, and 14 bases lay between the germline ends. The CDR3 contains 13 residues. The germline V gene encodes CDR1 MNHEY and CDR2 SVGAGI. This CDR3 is CASSLDWVGPQHF. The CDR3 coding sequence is TGTGCCAGCAGTCTCGATTGGGTAGGGCCCCAGCATTTT.

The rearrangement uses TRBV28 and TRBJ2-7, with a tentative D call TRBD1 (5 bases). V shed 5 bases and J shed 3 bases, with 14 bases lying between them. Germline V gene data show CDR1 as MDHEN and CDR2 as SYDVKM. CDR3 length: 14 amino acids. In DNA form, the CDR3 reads TGTGCCAGCAGTATTAGCCCCAGGGTCTACGAGCAGTACTTC. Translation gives CASSISPRVYEQYF. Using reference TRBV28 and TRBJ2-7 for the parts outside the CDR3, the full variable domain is DVKVTQSSRYLVKRTGEKVFLECVQDMDHENMFWYRQDPGLGLRLIYFSYDVKMKEKGDIPEGYSVSREKKERFSLILESASTNQTSMYLCASSISPRVYEQYFGPGTRLTVT.

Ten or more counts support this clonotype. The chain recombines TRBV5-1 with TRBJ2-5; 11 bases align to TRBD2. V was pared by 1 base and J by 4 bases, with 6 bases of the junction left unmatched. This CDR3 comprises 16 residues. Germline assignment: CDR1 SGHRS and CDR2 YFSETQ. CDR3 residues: CASSLFSGGAGETQYF. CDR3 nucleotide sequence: TGCGCCAGCAGCTTGTTTAGCGGGGGGGCCGGAGAGACCCAGTACTTC.

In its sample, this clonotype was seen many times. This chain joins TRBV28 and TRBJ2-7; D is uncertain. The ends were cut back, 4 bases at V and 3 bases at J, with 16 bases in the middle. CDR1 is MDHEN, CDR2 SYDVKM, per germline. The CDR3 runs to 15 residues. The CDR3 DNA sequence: TGTGCCAGCAGTTCGCCTCAGACGGCTAACTACGAGCAGTACTTC. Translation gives CASSSPQTANYEQYF.

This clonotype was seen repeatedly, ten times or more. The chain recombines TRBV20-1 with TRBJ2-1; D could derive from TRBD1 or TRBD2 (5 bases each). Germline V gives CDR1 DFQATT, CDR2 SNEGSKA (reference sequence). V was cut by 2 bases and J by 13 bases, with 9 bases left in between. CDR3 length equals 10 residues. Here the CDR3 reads CSARFGDQFF. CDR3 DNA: TGCAGTGCTAGATTTGGGGACCAGTTCTTC.

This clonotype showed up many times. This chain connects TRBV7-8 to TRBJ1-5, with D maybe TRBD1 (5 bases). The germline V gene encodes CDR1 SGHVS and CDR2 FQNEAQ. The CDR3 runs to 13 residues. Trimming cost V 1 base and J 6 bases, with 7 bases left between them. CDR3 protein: CASSLEGRQPQHF. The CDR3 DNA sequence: TGTGCCAGCAGCTTAGAGGGGCGTCAGCCCCAGCATTTT.

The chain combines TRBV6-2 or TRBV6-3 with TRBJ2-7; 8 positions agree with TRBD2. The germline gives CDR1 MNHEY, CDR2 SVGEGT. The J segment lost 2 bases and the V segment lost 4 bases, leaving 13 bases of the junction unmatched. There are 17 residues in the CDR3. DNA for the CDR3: TGTGCCAGCAGTTCCCCCGGGTTTAGCGGGGACCCCTACGAGCAGTACTTC. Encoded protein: CASSSPGFSGDPYEQYF.

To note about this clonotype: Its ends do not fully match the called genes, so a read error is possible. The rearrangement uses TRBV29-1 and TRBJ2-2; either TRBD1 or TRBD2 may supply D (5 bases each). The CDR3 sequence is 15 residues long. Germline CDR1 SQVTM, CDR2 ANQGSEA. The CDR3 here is CSVEGSTVNTGELLF. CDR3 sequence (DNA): TGCAGCGTTGAAGGATCGACAGTCAACACCGGGGAGCTGCTTTTT.